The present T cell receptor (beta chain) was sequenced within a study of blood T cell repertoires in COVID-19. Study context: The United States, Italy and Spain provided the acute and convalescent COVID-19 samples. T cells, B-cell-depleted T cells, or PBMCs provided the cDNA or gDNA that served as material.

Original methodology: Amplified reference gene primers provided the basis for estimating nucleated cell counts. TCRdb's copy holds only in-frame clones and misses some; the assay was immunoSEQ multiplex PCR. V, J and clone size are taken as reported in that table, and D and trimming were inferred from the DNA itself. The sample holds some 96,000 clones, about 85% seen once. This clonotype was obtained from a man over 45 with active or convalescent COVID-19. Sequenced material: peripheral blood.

As DNA, the CDR3 is TGTGCCAGCTCACCCCAGGGAGGGTTGCGCGAGCAGTACTTC. Amino acids: CASSPQGGLREQYF. The chain is built from TRBV18 and TRBJ2-7, with 7 nucleotides matching TRBD2. Germline-derived CDR1 and CDR2 are KGHSH and LQKENI. With 3 bases clipped from V and 6 bases from J, the junction kept 8 bases outside the gene matches. CDR3 length equals 14 residues.